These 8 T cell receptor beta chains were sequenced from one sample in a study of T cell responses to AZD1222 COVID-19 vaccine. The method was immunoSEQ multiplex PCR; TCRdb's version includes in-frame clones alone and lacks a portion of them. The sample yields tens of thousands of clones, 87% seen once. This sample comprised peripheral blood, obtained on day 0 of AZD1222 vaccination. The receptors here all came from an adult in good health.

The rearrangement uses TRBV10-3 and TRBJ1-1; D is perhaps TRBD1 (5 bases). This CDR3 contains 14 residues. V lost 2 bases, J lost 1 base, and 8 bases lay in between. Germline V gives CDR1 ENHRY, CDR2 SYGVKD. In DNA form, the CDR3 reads TGTGCCATCAGTGAGCGAACAGGGAACACTGAAGCTTTCTTT. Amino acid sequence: CAISERTGNTEAFF.

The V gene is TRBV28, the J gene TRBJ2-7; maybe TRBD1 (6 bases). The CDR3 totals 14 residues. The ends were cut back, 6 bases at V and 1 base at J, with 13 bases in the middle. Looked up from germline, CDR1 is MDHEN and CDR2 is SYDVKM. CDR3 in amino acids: CASRTPDRSYEQYF. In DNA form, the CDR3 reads TGTGCCAGCAGAACCCCGGACAGATCCTACGAGCAGTACTTC.

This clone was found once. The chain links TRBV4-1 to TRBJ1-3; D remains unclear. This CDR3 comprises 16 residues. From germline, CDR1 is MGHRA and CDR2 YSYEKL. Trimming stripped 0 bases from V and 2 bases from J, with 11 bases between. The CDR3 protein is CASSQDLGEAGNTIYF. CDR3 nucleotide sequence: TGCGCCAGCAGCCAAGATCTTGGGGAAGCTGGAAACACCATATATTTT.

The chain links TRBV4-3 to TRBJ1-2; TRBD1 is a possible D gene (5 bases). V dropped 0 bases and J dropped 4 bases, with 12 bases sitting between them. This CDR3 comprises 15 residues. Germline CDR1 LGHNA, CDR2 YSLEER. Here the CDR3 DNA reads TGCGCCAGCAGCCAAGAACAGGCTAATCCCTATGGCTACACCTTC. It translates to CASSQEQANPYGYTF.

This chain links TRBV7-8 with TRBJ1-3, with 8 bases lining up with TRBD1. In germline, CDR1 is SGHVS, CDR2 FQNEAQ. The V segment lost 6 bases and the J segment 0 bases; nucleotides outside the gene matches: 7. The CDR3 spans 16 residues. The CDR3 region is CASSRQGTNSGNTIYF. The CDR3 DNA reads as TGTGCCAGCAGTCGACAGGGGACCAACTCTGGAAACACCATATATTTT. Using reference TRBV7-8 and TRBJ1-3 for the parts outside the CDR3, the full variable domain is GAGVSQSPRYKVAKRGQDVALRCDPISGHVSLFWYQQALGQGPEFLTYFQNEAQLDKSGLPSDRFFAERPEGSVSTLKIQRTQQEDSAVYLCASSRQGTNSGNTIYFGEGSWLTVV.

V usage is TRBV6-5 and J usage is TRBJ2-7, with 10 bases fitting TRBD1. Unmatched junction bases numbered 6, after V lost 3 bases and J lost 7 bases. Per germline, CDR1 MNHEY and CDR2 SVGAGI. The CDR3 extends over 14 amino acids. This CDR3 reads CASSYRQGAREQYF. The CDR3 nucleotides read TGTGCCAGCAGTTATCGACAGGGGGCTCGAGAGCAGTACTTC.

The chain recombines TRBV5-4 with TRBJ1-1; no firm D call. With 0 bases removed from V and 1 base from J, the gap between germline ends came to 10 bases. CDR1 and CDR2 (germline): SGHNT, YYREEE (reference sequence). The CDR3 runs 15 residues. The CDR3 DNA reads TGTGCCAGCAGCTTGGTAGGGTTGGGGAACACTGAAGCTTTCTTT. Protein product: CASSLVGLGNTEAFF.

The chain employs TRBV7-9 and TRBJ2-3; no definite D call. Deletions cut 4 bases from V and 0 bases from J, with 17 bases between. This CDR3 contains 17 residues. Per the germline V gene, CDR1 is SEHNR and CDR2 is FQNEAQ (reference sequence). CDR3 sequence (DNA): TGTGCCAGCAGCTCGGGCGCCCGGGCGAGAAGCACAGATACGCAGTATTTT. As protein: CASSSGARARSTDTQYF.